These 19 T cell receptor beta chains came from one sample sequenced in a study of blood T cell repertoires in COVID-19. The protocol was immunoSEQ multiplex PCR, while the TCRdb copy is restricted to in-frame clones and leaves out a portion. The top ten hold just under 2% of the sample, which has tens of thousands of clones, roughly 90% seen once. The source material was peripheral blood. These receptors were obtained from a man aged 45-65 years with active or convalescent COVID-19.

This clone was recorded only once. V gene TRBV5-1 combines with J gene TRBJ2-7; 7 bases agree with TRBD1. This CDR3 contains 14 residues. V dropped 0 bases and J dropped 2; count of bases not matched to a gene: 2. Germline V gene sequence: CDR1 SGHRS, CDR2 YFSETQ. This chain's CDR3 is CASSLARGTYEQYF. The CDR3, as DNA: TGCGCCAGCAGCTTGGCCAGGGGGACCTACGAGCAGTACTTC.

The chain recombines TRBV7-2 with TRBJ1-1; no clear D gene. The germline CDR1 and CDR2 sequences are SGHTA and FQGNSA. V was shortened by 1 base and J by 5 bases, with 5 bases between the two germline ends. This CDR3 contains 12 residues. The chain's CDR3 is CASSLGRTEAFF. Here the CDR3 DNA reads TGTGCCAGCAGCTTAGGCAGGACTGAAGCTTTCTTT.

The chain recombines TRBV7-2 with TRBJ2-3; no firm D call. The germline V and J ends were trimmed by 1 base and 1 base, with 6 bases remaining between them. The CDR3 is 14 residues long. Germline CDR1 reads SGHTA; CDR2 reads FQGNSA. CDR3 DNA sequence: TGTGCCAGCAGCTTAGTTCTACGCACAGATACGCAGTATTTT. Encoded protein: CASSLVLRTDTQYF.

V gene TRBV2 combines with J gene TRBJ2-3; 9 bases map to TRBD1. V gave up 4 bases and J gave up 0 bases; unmatched junction bases: 5. Germline assignment: CDR1 SNHLY and CDR2 FYNNEI. This CDR3 is 16 amino acids long. CDR3 bases: TGTGCCAGCAGTGCCGGGACAGGGCCTAGCACAGATACGCAGTATTTT. The encoded protein is CASSAGTGPSTDTQYF. Full variable domain (remainder filled in from reference TRBV2 and TRBJ2-3): EPEVTQTPSHQVTQMGQEVILRCVPISNHLYFYWYRQILGQKVEFLVSFYNNEISEKSEIFDDQFSVERPDGSNFTLKIRSTKLEDSAMYFCASSAGTGPSTDTQYFGPGTRLTVL.

V gene TRBV10-3 combines with J gene TRBJ2-2, with D perhaps TRBD2 (6 bases). The germline V gene encodes CDR1 ENHRY and CDR2 SYGVKD. The CDR3 runs 13 residues. V was pared by 2 bases and J by 5 bases, with 6 bases between. CDR3 sequence: CAISEGGTGELFF. CDR3 coding DNA: TGTGCCATCAGTGAGGGGGGGACCGGGGAGCTGTTTTTT.

The J gene is TRBJ2-1, the V gene TRBV29-1, with a tentative D call TRBD2 (6 bases). The CDR3 contains 14 residues. Between the trimmed V and J ends, which lost 6 bases and 0 bases, there was a span of 12 bases. Germline V gives CDR1 SQVTM, CDR2 ANQGSEA. This CDR3 reads CSVTGTHSYNEQFF. The CDR3 bases are TGCAGCGTCACCGGGACTCACTCCTACAATGAGCAGTTCTTC.

The rearrangement joins TRBV5-4 to TRBJ2-6; TRBD2 agrees at 9 bases. The CDR3 contains 18 residues. CDR1 is SGHNT and CDR2 is YYREEE in the germline V gene (reference sequence). The V and J ends lost 5 bases and 0 bases, in that order; junction bases with no gene match: 9. The CDR3 DNA sequence: TGTGCCAGCAGTCCTCTAGCGGGGTCGATCTCTGGGGCCAACGTCCTGACTTTC. It encodes CASSPLAGSISGANVLTF. Using reference TRBV5-4 and TRBJ2-6 for the parts outside the CDR3, the full variable domain is ETGVTQSPTHLIKTRGQQVTLRCSSQSGHNTVSWYQQALGQGPQFIFQYYREEENGRGNFPPRFSGLQFPNYSSELNVNALELDDSALYLCASSPLAGSISGANVLTFGAGSRLTVL.

The V gene is TRBV6-2 or TRBV6-3, the J gene TRBJ1-2, with D perhaps TRBD1 (5 bases). Deletions cut 6 bases from V and 0 bases from J, with 14 bases between. Germline assignment: CDR1 MNHEY and CDR2 SVGEGT. The CDR3 is 15 residues long. The CDR3 here is CASSDARASNYGYTF. CDR3 nucleotides: TGTGCCAGCAGCGACGCCAGGGCCTCTAACTATGGCTACACCTTC.

The chain combines TRBV7-9 with TRBJ2-5; no clear D gene. The V end was cut by 2 bases, the J end by 2 bases, with 12 bases between. Germline V gene data show CDR1 as SEHNR and CDR2 as FQNEAQ (reference sequence). There are 15 residues in the CDR3. The CDR3 DNA is TGTGCCAGCAGCTTAAATCGCGGTATACAAGAGACCCAGTACTTC. Translated, it gives CASSLNRGIQETQYF.

This chain connects TRBV7-2 to TRBJ2-5; 8 bases align to TRBD1. V lost 5 bases and J lost 1; bases outside the gene matches: 6. CDR3 length: 15 residues. The germline gives CDR1 SGHTA, CDR2 FQGNSA. The DNA for the CDR3 is TGTGCCAGCAGCCCAGTCAGGGGGCCCCAAGAGACCCAGTACTTC. It codes for CASSPVRGPQETQYF.

This chain uses TRBV15 with TRBJ1-3, with 7 bases that match TRBD1. V shed 1 base and J 0 bases; nucleotides not matched to a gene: 6. CDR1 LNHNV and CDR2 YYDKDF come from the germline V gene (reference sequence). The CDR3 is 17 amino acids. CDR3 residues: CATSRGPDRASGNTIYF. CDR3 bases: TGTGCCACCAGCAGAGGCCCAGACAGGGCCTCTGGAAACACCATATATTTT.

This clone was seen once. The chain links TRBV7-8 to TRBJ2-5, with 9 nucleotides matching TRBD2. CDR1 SGHVS and CDR2 FQNEAQ come from the germline V gene. Losses at the gene ends were 2 bases for V and 5 bases for J; bases not matched to a gene: 3. The CDR3 length is 14 residues. Here the CDR3 reads CASSLSSGTETQYF. In nucleotides, the CDR3 is TGTGCCAGCAGCTTATCTAGCGGGACTGAGACCCAGTACTTC.

This chain joins TRBV5-1 and TRBJ1-3; D may be TRBD1 (5 bases). This CDR3 is 16 amino acids long. Per the germline V gene, CDR1 is SGHRS and CDR2 is YFSETQ. Trimming stripped 0 bases from V and 0 bases from J, with 10 bases between. The CDR3 spells CASSLDGASSGNTIYF. The CDR3 DNA sequence: TGCGCCAGCAGCTTGGATGGGGCGAGCTCTGGAAACACCATATATTTT. The full variable domain, rest sourced from reference TRBV5-1 and TRBJ1-3, is KAGVTQTPRYLIKTRGQQVTLSCSPISGHRSVSWYQQTPGQGLQFLFEYFSETQRNKGNFPGRFSGRQFSNSRSEMNVSTLELGDSALYLCASSLDGASSGNTIYFGEGSWLTVV.

The chain employs TRBV21-1 and TRBJ2-7; TRBD2 is taken as the D call from the table, unchecked against the DNA. TRBV21-1 is noted as a pseudogene. This CDR3 is 12 amino acids long. In DNA, the CDR3 is TGTGCCAGCAGCTCAACGGGCTACGAGCAGTACTTC. This codes for CASSSTGYEQYF.

V usage is TRBV19 and J usage is TRBJ2-1, with 12 bases fitting TRBD2. The CDR3 has 18 residues. The germline gives CDR1 LNHDA, CDR2 SQIVND (reference sequence). J was trimmed by 1 base and V by 6 bases; bases with no gene match: 10. The CDR3: CASSPPGLAGPSYNEQFF. The CDR3 DNA sequence: TGTGCCAGTAGCCCCCCCGGACTAGCGGGACCTTCCTACAATGAGCAGTTCTTC.

This rearrangement joins TRBV3-1 (or the pseudogene TRBV3-2) to TRBJ2-3; TRBD1 matches at 9 bases. The V gene end was trimmed by 6 bases and the J gene end by 3 bases; junction bases not matched to a gene: 10. Germline CDR1 LGHDT, CDR2 YNNKEL (reference sequence). There are 16 residues in the CDR3. The CDR3 DNA reads as TGTGCCAGCAGGCGAACCGGGACAGGGTATACAGATACGCAGTATTTT. Amino acids: CASRRTGTGYTDTQYF.

V is TRBV27 and J is TRBJ2-5; D unclear. There are 16 residues in the CDR3. Between the trimmed V and J ends, which lost 6 bases and 0 bases, there was a span of 17 bases. Germline CDR1 and CDR2: MNHEY and SMNVEV (reference sequence). The CDR3 nucleotides read TGTGCCAGCAGCCCTTTCGAGGATGTATACCAAGAGACCCAGTACTTC. Protein product: CASSPFEDVYQETQYF.

The chain is built from TRBV4-1 and TRBJ2-7; 10 bases align to TRBD1. V trimming: 4 bases; J trimming: 1 base; junction bases outside the gene matches: 4. Germline V gives CDR1 MGHRA, CDR2 YSYEKL. This CDR3 is built from 15 residues. The CDR3 DNA reads TGCGCCAGCAGCCCGGGACAGGGGCCTTCCTACGAGCAGTACTTC. Encoded protein: CASSPGQGPSYEQYF.

The chain is built from TRBV29-1 and TRBJ1-1; weak D call: TRBD1 (6 bases). This CDR3 is built from 12 residues. Trimming pared 8 bases from V and 1 base from J, leaving 11 bases between. In germline, CDR1 is SQVTM, CDR2 ANQGSEA. The CDR3 sequence is CSMGHWNTEAFF. CDR3 nucleotide sequence: TGCAGCATGGGACACTGGAACACTGAAGCTTTCTTT.